Sequencing of this T cell receptor (beta chain) was carried out in a study of shared clonotypes between healthy human individuals. As for the study in general: Ranging from 18 to 49 in age, donors were a couple of women and a few men.

V gave up 4 bases and J gave up 0 bases, with 14 bases separating them. Looked up from germline, CDR1 is SGHKS and CDR2 is YYEKEE (reference sequence). The CDR3 totals 17 residues. TCRdb's table, derived via immunoSEQ multiplex PCR, lists solely in-frame clones and lacks some. The sample yields roughly 2.2 million clones, 90% to 95% seen once. CD4+ cells yielded CD45RA+ naive and CD45RA-negative memory subsets. The receptor was isolated from a man aged 18 to 29 in good health. Some clones in this sample may be carry-over from other donors' samples. V gene TRBV5-5 combines with J gene TRBJ2-6, with D perhaps matching TRBD1 or TRBD2 (5 bases each). The sequencing sample was made of naive CD4+ T cells from PBMCs. Stated subset: CD45RA+ positively selected. The CDR3 loop reads CASSEGPQNSGANVLTF. The CDR3 nucleotides are TGTGCCAGCAGCGAGGGGCCTCAAAACTCTGGGGCCAACGTCCTGACTTTC.